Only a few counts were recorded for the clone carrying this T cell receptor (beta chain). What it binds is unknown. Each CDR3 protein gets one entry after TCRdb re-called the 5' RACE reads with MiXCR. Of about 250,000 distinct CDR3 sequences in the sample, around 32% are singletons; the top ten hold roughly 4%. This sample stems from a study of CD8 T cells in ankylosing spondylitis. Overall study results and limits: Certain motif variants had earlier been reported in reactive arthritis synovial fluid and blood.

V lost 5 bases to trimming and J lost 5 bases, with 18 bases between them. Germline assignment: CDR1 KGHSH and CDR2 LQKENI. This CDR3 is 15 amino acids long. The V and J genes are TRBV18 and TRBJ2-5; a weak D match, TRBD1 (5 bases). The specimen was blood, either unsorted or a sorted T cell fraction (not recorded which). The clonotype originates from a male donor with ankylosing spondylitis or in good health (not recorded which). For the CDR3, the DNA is TGTGCCAGCTCAGCATGGGCAGGGCCCACGGAGACCCAGTACTTC. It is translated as CASSAWAGPTETQYF. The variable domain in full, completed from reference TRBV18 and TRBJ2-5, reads NAGVMQNPRHLVRRRGQEARLRCSPMKGHSHVYWYRQLPEEGLKFMVYLQKENIIDESGMPKERFSAEFPKEGPSILRIQQVVRGDSAAYFCASSAWAGPTETQYFGPGTRLLVL.